Below are 4 T cell receptor beta chains sequenced from a single sample in a study of a mutant IDH1 vaccine in newly diagnosed glioma. The table came from immunoSEQ multiplex PCR; TCRdb's copy has only in-frame clones and leaves some out. The sample includes approximately 51,000 clones, just under 80% of them seen just once. Their antigen targets remain unknown. This sample's time point: week 5, during vaccination. The study gave 300 ug of mutant IDH1 20-mer peptide per vaccine dose, with topical imiquimod. The material sequenced was PBMCs, taken from a glioma patient whose treatment included an IDH1 peptide vaccine. Every receptor here comes from a woman aged 35 to 49 with glioma.

The chain joins TRBV27 to TRBJ1-4; 8 bases fit TRBD1. Germline V CDR1 and CDR2: MNHEY, SMNVEV (reference sequence). V was pared by 3 bases and J by 8 bases, with 5 bases of the junction left unmatched. The length of the CDR3 is 14 residues. The chain's CDR3 is CASSFQGAREKLFF. The CDR3 nucleotides read TGTGCCAGCAGTTTTCAGGGGGCAAGGGAAAAACTGTTTTTT.

This chain links TRBV18 with TRBJ2-2, with a possible D match to TRBD2 (5 bases). CDR3 length: 14 amino acids. From germline, CDR1 is KGHSH and CDR2 LQKENI. Trimming shortened V by 6 bases and J by 7 bases, and 15 bases separated the two germline ends. The CDR3 sequence is CASSILGVDGELFF. The CDR3 nucleotides read TGTGCCAGCTCGATACTCGGGGTCGACGGGGAGCTGTTTTTT.

The chain employs TRBV25-1 and TRBJ1-2; tentatively, D is TRBD1 (6 bases). CDR1 MGHDK and CDR2 SYGVNS come from the germline V gene. V lost 5 bases to trimming and J lost 8 bases, with 12 bases between them. This CDR3 has 12 residues. Here the CDR3 DNA reads TGTGCCAGCAGTCGGGGGGCGGAAGGCTACACCTTC. Protein: CASSRGAEGYTF.

The chain carries TRBV5-1 and TRBJ1-5; TRBD1 aligns across 9 bases. The CDR3 has 16 amino acids. Germline values: CDR1 SGHRS, CDR2 YFSETQ. J gave up 5 bases and V 0 bases, and 6 bases lay outside the gene matches. DNA of the CDR3: TGCGCCAGCAGCTTGGGGACAGGGGCCGGGGATCAGCCCCAGCATTTT. This gives the protein CASSLGTGAGDQPQHF. Combining the CDR3 with reference TRBV5-1 and TRBJ1-5 gives the whole variable domain KAGVTQTPRYLIKTRGQQVTLSCSPISGHRSVSWYQQTPGQGLQFLFEYFSETQRNKGNFPGRFSGRQFSNSRSEMNVSTLELGDSALYLCASSLGTGAGDQPQHFGDGTRLSIL.